This entry lists 14 T cell receptor beta chains sequenced from one sample in a study of tumor and adjacent non-tumor tissue in lung cancer. No cell sorting was done before RNA was extracted from the tissue. A modified ARM-PCR protocol with three rounds of nested PCR amplified TCRbeta. TCRdb reanalysed the multiplex PCR reads using MiXCR and keeps one entry per CDR3 protein. The repertoire consists of approximately 100,000 distinct CDR3 sequences, with about 75% occurring once and the leading ten covering 30% to 45%. The sample taken for sequencing was lung tumor tissue. These receptor sequences come from a woman aged 60-75 years with non-small cell lung cancer.

This clonotype was observed at least ten times. The V gene is TRBV29-1, the J gene TRBJ1-2, with D possibly TRBD1 on 5 matching bases. The CDR3 is made up of 13 amino acids. Germline V gives CDR1 SQVTM, CDR2 ANQGSEA. V gave up 4 bases and J gave up 8 bases, with 17 bases separating them. CDR3 bases: TGCAGCGTTGGTAAGGGACGCGGAGAAGGCTACACCTTC. It codes for CSVGKGRGEGYTF.

Remarks on this clonotype: In this CDR3 the conserved last residue, phenylalanine or tryptophan, is missing, so a read error is likely. V usage is TRBV20-1 and J usage is TRBJ2-1, with D perhaps TRBD1 (6 bases). Germline V gene sequence: CDR1 DFQATT, CDR2 SNEGSKA (reference sequence). Trimming removed 0 bases at V and 6 bases at J, with 15 bases between. This CDR3 is 15 amino acids long. The CDR3 is CSARDQGPVANEQFS. DNA for the CDR3: TGCAGTGCTAGAGATCAGGGGCCCGTTGCCAATGAGCAGTTCTCC.

Details on this clonotype: One end of the junction varies from germline; a read error may be responsible. The V and J genes are TRBV4-3 and TRBJ1-5; no firm D call. The V gene's germline CDR1 is LGHNA and CDR2 YSLEER. The CDR3 length is 13 residues. This CDR3 is CASNQARIQPQHF. Here the CDR3 DNA reads TGCGCCAGCAACCAAGCTCGAATTCAGCCTCAGCATTTT.

Turning to this clonotype: A much bigger clone sits one base away, suggesting this may be a read error. CDR3 sequence: CNASLGTYEQYF. The CDR3 DNA follows: TGCAATGCTAGTTTGGGGACCTACGAGCAGTACTTC. The chain recombines TRBV20-1 with TRBJ2-7, with D uncertain. Germline V gene sequence: CDR1 DFQATT, CDR2 SNEGSKA (reference sequence). The CDR3 has 12 amino acids.

A note on this clonotype: Since a much larger clone is just one base distant, this may be a read error. The rearrangement uses TRBV20-1 and TRBJ2-5; the match to TRBD2 covers 7 bases. The CDR3 extends over 13 amino acids. Germline V gives CDR1 DFQATT, CDR2 SNEGSKA (reference sequence). CDR3 DNA sequence: TGCAGTGCTGGGGGGGGTTCCCCCCAGACCCATTACTTC. Translating it yields CSAGGGSPQTHYF.

Many counts were recorded for this clonotype. The rearrangement uses TRBV6-1 and TRBJ2-1; no reliable D call. V was shortened by 5 bases and J by 12 bases, with 14 bases between the two germline ends. The germline CDR1 and CDR2 sequences are MNHNS and SASEGT. The CDR3 is 12 amino acids. CDR3 sequence: CASSFTTVRQFF. In DNA, the CDR3 is TGTGCCAGCAGTTTTACGACGGTCAGGCAGTTCTTC.

The chain couples TRBV4-3 to TRBJ2-7; 7 bases align to TRBD1. CDR3 length equals 14 residues. After removal of 1 base from V and 7 bases from J, the junction contained 7 bases not matched to a gene. Germline CDR1 and CDR2: LGHNA and YSLEER. The DNA of the CDR3 is TGCGCCAGCAGCCAAGCGATGACAGGGACAGAGCAGTACTTC. It is translated as CASSQAMTGTEQYF.

Details on this clonotype: One end of the junction is discordant with germline, which a read error may explain. The chain combines TRBV11-2 with TRBJ2-1; possibly TRBD1 for D (6 bases). Germline assignment: CDR1 SGHAT and CDR2 FQNNGV. This CDR3 is 19 amino acids long. In nucleotides, the CDR3 is TGTGCCAGCAGCATAGAGCTGGGCGGTTGGGGGCAGGGTGACGATGAGCAATTCTTC. It codes for CASSIELGGWGQGDDEQFF.

Comment on this clonotype: The final CDR3 position lacks the conserved phenylalanine or tryptophan, pointing to a likely read error. This rearrangement joins TRBV7-8 to TRBJ1-2; D not certain. The CDR3 is 14 residues long. Trimming pared 1 base from V and 0 bases from J, leaving 6 bases between. Germline values: CDR1 SGHVS, CDR2 FQNEAQ. For the CDR3, the DNA is TGTGCCAGCAGCTTAGGTGGCCCTAACTATGGCTACACCCTC. Protein product: CASSLGGPNYGYTL.

The chain employs TRBV11-3 and TRBJ2-7, with TRBD1 matching over 8 bases. CDR3 length: 15 amino acids. Trimming cost V 6 bases and J 4 bases; bases outside gene matches: 11. Germline V gene sequence: CDR1 SGHNT, CDR2 YENEEA. The CDR3 DNA sequence: TGTGCCAGCAGTCTGCGGCAGGGGGCTTCTTACGAGCAGTACTTC. Its translation: CASSLRQGASYEQYF.

In regard to this clonotype: This may be a read error: a much more frequent sequence differs by one nucleotide. The chain recombines TRBV11-2 with TRBJ2-5; D is possibly TRBD2 (5 bases). V lost 7 bases, J lost 7 bases, and 13 bases lay in between. The CDR3 is 12 amino acids. CDR1 is SGHAT, CDR2 FQNNGV, per germline. This CDR3 is CASTLSGRTQYF. DNA of the CDR3: TGTGCCAGCACCTTGAGCGGCCGGACCCAGTACTTC.

With regard to this clonotype: An end of the junction does not agree with germline; a read error may underlie this. The chain uses TRBV4-3 and TRBJ2-7; 8 bases are shared with TRBD2. Germline lookup yields CDR1 LGHNA and CDR2 YSLEER. The CDR3 runs 15 residues. The CDR3 nucleotides read TGCACCAGCAGCCAAGGGACTAGTGGGACCTACGAGCAGTACTTC. This translates into CTSSQGTSGTYEQYF.

This clonotype was seen a single time. A read error may produce the germline difference seen at one junction end. The J gene is TRBJ1-1, the V gene TRBV19, with a tentative D call TRBD1 (6 bases). The germline V gene has CDR1 LNHDA and CDR2 SQIVND (reference sequence). CDR3 length equals 13 residues. CDR3 sequence reads: CAGSPTGSTEAFF. The CDR3 DNA reads TGTGCCGGTAGTCCCACAGGGAGCACTGAAGCTTTCTTT. Drawing the rest from reference TRBV19 and TRBJ1-1, the complete variable domain is DGGITQSPKYLFRKEGQNVTLSCEQNLNHDAMYWYRQDPGQGLRLIYYSQIVNDFQKGDIAEGYSVSREKKESFPLTVTSAQKNPTAFYLCAGSPTGSTEAFFGQGTRLTVV.

This sequence joins TRBV7-9 and TRBJ2-1, with TRBD2 identical over 9 bases. The length of the CDR3 is 15 residues. Germline loops: CDR1 SEHNR, CDR2 FQNEAQ (reference sequence). Germline trimming cut 2 bases from V and 8 bases from J; bases unmatched to any gene: 7. The CDR3 sequence: CASSLLAGALDEQFF. The CDR3 region has the DNA TGTGCCAGCAGCTTATTAGCGGGAGCACTCGATGAGCAGTTCTTC.